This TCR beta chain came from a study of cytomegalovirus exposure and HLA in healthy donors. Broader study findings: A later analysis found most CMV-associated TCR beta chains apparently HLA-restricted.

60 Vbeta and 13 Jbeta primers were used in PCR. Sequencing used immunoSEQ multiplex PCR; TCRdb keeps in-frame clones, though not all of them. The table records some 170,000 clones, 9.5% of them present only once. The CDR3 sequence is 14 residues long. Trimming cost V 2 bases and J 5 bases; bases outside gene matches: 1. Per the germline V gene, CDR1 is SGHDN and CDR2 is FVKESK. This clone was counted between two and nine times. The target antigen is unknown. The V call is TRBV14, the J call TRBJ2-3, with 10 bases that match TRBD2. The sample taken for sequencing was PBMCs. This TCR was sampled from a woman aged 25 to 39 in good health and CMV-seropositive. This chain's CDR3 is CASSQLAGVDTQYF. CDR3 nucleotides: TGTGCCAGCAGCCAACTAGCGGGAGTAGATACGCAGTATTTT.